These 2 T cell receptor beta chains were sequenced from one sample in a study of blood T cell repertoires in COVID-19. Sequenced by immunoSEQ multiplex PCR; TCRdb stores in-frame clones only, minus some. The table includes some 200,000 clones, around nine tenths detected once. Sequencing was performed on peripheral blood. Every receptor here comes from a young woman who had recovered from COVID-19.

CDR3 in DNA: TGTGCCAGCAGTCAGCCAGGGAACAATGAGCAGTTCTTC. Translation: CASSQPGNNEQFF. V is TRBV6-5 and J is TRBJ2-1, with TRBD1 as a possible D gene (5 bases). Germline CDR1 reads MNHEY; CDR2 reads SVGAGI. V was shortened by 5 bases and J by 5 bases, with 10 bases between the two germline ends. The CDR3 is 13 amino acids.

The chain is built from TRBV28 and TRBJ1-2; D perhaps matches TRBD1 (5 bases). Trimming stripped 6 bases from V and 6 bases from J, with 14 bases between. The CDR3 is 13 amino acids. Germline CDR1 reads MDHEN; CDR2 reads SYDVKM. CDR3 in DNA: TGTGCCAGCAGCCCTGGAGGGGTCCATGGCTACACCTTC. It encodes CASSPGGVHGYTF.